This TCR beta chain came from a study of cytotoxic CD8 clonotypes in ibrutinib-treated CLL. The table came from immunoSEQ multiplex PCR; TCRdb's copy has only in-frame clones and leaves some out. The sample has about 24,000 clones; approximately 80% are singletons. The CDR3 contains 17 residues. The germline V gene has CDR1 MDHEN and CDR2 SYDVKM. Deletions cut 1 base from V and 4 bases from J, with 19 bases between. The input for sequencing was PBMCs, taken before ibrutinib treatment. V gene TRBV28 combines with J gene TRBJ2-5, with D possibly TRBD1 on 5 matching bases. This clonotype was obtained from a human donor with chronic lymphocytic leukemia. CDR3 region: CASSLFSVVRTRETQYF. DNA for the CDR3: TGTGCCAGCAGTTTATTCTCAGTCGTGCGGACACGAGAGACCCAGTACTTC.